This record covers a single TCR beta chain. Germline V gene lookup returns CDR1 DFQATT and CDR2 SNEGSKA (reference sequence). CDR3 length: 14 residues. J was trimmed by 1 base and V by 6 bases; bases with no gene match: 7. As for time point: pre-sensitization, week 0. Treatment of the sample: therapeutic diphenylcyclopropenone sensitization with weekly scalp DPC. Via MiXCR, TCRdb re-called the RACE reads, giving one row per CDR3 protein. The sample comprises around 300,000 distinct CDR3 sequences, 5.5% of which are singletons, and around 8.6% rests with the top ten. These data are taken from a study of human T cells and chemical hapten exposure.

The V and J genes are TRBV20-1 and TRBJ2-5; 8 bases agree with TRBD1. The origin of this receptor is a woman aged 18-30 years with alopecia areata. Some clones in this sample may be carry-over from other donors' samples. The sample in question was whole blood, obtained in connection with sensitization to the hapten diphenylcyclopropenone (DPC). This CDR3 reads CSAKWTGIQETQYF. The CDR3 DNA sequence: TGCAGTGCCAAGTGGACAGGGATCCAAGAGACCCAGTACTTC.